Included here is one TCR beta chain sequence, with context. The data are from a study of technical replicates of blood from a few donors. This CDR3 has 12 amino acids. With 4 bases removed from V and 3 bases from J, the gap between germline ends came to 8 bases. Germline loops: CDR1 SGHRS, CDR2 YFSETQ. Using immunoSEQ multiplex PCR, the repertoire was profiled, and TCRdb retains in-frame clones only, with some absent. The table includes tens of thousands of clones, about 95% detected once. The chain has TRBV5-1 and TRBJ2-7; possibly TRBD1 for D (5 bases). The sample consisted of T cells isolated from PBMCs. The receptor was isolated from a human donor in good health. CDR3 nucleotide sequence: TGCGCCAGCAGCCAGGGCCACTACGAGCAGTACTTC. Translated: CASSQGHYEQYF.